The clone carrying this TCR beta chain was observed many times. Its antigen is as yet unknown. This CDR3 is built from 15 residues. Germline trimming cut 0 bases from V and 4 bases from J; bases unmatched to any gene: 3. Germline CDR1 is SGHRS and CDR2 is YFSETQ. The source of the sample is a study of identical twins. Whole-study findings and limits: Monozygotic twins shared more out-of-frame TCR alpha than recombination models predicted.

TCRdb recomputed calls from the 5' RACE reads with MiXCR, one row per CDR3 protein. The table has a few hundred thousand distinct CDR3 sequences, 7.5% to 10% seen once; the top ten hold under 3.5%. This sample was also put to use in a study of yellow fever vaccine responses in identical twins. As that study records: Twins' T cell vaccine responses reportedly looked partly convergent, partly personalized.

Sequenced sample: PBMCs. This chain connects TRBV5-1 to TRBJ2-2; 7 nucleotides match TRBD1. This clonotype was obtained from a woman between 18 and 29 years old in good health. CDR3 sequence reads: CASSLDRGPTGELFF. In nucleotides, the CDR3 is TGCGCCAGCAGCTTGGACAGGGGACCCACCGGGGAGCTGTTTTTT.